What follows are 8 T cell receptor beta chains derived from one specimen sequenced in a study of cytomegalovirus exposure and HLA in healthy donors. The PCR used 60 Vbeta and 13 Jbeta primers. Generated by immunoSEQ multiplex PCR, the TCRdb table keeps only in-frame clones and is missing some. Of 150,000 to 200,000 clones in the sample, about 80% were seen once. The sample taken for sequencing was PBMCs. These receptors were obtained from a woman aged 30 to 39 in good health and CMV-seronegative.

The CDR3 spells CASSYSVSGSSYEQYF. For the CDR3, the DNA is TGTGCCAGCAGTTACTCCGTTAGCGGGAGCTCCTACGAGCAGTACTTC. V and J are TRBV6-6 and TRBJ2-7; 9 nucleotides agree with TRBD2. Trimming removed 0 bases from V and 0 bases from J; junction bases left unmatched: 3. Germline V gene sequence: CDR1 MNHNY, CDR2 SVGAGI (reference sequence). CDR3 length: 16 amino acids.

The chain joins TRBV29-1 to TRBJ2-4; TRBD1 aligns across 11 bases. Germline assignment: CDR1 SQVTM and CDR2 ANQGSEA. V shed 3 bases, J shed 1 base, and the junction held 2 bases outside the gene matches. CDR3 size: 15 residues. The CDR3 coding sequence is TGCAGCGTTGAGGGGGACAGGGGGGCCAAAAACATTCAGTACTTC. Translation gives CSVEGDRGAKNIQYF.

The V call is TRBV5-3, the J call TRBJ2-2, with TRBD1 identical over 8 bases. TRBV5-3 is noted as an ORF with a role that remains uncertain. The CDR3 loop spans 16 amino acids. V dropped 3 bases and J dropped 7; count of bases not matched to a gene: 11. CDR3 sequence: CARSWDPDRVDGELFF. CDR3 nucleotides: TGTGCCAGAAGCTGGGATCCGGACAGGGTGGACGGGGAGCTGTTTTTT.

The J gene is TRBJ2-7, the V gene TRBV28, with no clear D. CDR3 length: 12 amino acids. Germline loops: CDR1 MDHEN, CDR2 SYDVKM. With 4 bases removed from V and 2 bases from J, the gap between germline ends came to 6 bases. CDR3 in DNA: TGTGCCAGCAGTTCCTATACCTACGAGCAGTACTTC. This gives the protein CASSSYTYEQYF.

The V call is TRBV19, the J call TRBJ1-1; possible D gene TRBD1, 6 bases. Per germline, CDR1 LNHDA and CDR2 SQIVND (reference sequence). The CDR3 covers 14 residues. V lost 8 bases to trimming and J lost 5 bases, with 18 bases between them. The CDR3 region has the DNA TGTGCCAGTGGAAACAGGGCAGGGGAAACTGAAGCTTTCTTT. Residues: CASGNRAGETEAFF.

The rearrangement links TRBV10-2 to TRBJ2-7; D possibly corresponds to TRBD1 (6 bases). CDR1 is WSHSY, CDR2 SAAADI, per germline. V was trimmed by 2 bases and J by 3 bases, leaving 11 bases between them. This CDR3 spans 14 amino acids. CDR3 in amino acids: CASSEGQGIYEQYF. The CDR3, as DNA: TGCGCCAGCAGTGAGGGGCAGGGGATCTACGAGCAGTACTTC.

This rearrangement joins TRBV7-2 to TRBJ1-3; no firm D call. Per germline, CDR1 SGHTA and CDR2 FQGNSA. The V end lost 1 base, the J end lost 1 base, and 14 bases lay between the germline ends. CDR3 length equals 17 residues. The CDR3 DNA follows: TGTGCCAGCAGCTTAGGGGCTTCAGGAACGTCTGGAAACACCATATATTTT. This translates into CASSLGASGTSGNTIYF.

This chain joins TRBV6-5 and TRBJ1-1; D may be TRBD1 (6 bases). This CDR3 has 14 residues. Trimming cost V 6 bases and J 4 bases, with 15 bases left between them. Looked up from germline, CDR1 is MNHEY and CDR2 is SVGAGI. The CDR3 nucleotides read TGTGCCAGCAGCCCCGACAGGTTATTCACTGAAGCTTTCTTT. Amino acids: CASSPDRLFTEAFF.